Listed here is a single TCR beta chain. Germline V CDR1 and CDR2: MGHRA, YSYEKL. V shed 0 bases and J shed 2 bases, with 8 bases lying between them. CDR3 size: 15 residues. The sample belongs to a study of cytomegalovirus exposure and HLA in healthy donors. Generated by immunoSEQ multiplex PCR, the TCRdb table keeps only in-frame clones and is missing some. The sample includes under 150,000 clones, about 83% seen only once; the top ten take 1.4%. This sequence originates from a woman aged 25 to 39 in good health and CMV-seronegative. The chain is built from TRBV4-1 and TRBJ1-5, with D possibly matching TRBD1 (6 bases). The specimen sequenced was PBMCs. The CDR3 reads CASSQEPGGNQPQHF. CDR3 bases: TGCGCCAGCAGCCAAGAGCCAGGGGGCAATCAGCCCCAGCATTTT.